Each of the 16 T cell receptor beta chains below was sequenced from the same sample in a study of persistence of HIV-infected CD4 T cells. These receptors' targets are unknown. An overlapping HIV-1 Gag peptide pool stimulated these cells at 0.75 to 1 ug/peptide/mL. Sorting of responding CD4+ T cells relied on upregulated CD40 ligand together with CD69. The libraries were made with immunoSEQ version 4 in survey mode. Method: immunoSEQ multiplex PCR; TCRdb's copy keeps in-frame clones and lacks some. Here the sample spans under 25,000 clones, around 72% being singletons. Sample: CD4+ T cells sorted from PBMCs after approximately 19-hour stimulation, taken from a patient who received antiretroviral therapy. The receptors come from an adult man with HIV who was CMV-seropositive.

This clone was counted a single time. The J gene is TRBJ2-7, the V gene TRBV7-3; 10 bases fit TRBD1. With V trimmed by 4 bases and J by 6 bases, 3 bases remained unmatched. The CDR3 is 13 amino acids. Germline V gene sequence: CDR1 SGHTA, CDR2 FQGTGA. As DNA, the CDR3 is TGTGCCAGCAGCTATGACAGGGGGCGCGAGCAGTACTTC. This translates into CASSYDRGREQYF.

The J gene is TRBJ2-2, the V gene TRBV3-1 (or the pseudogene TRBV3-2); no firm D call. V was pared by 4 bases and J by 2 bases, with 5 bases between. This CDR3 comprises 13 residues. The V gene's germline CDR1 is LGHDT and CDR2 YNNKEL (reference sequence). The CDR3 protein is CASSLLNTGELFF. The CDR3, as DNA: TGTGCCAGCAGCCTTTTAAACACCGGGGAGCTGTTTTTT.

The V gene is TRBV27, the J gene TRBJ2-2; no definite D call. This CDR3 is 14 amino acids long. The germline V gene encodes CDR1 MNHEY and CDR2 SMNVEV (reference sequence). Deletions cut 4 bases from V and 4 bases from J, with 10 bases between. For the CDR3, the DNA is TGTGCCAGCAGTTCTGGACGGTTCACCGGGGAGCTGTTTTTT. Protein: CASSSGRFTGELFF.

The chain combines TRBV28 with TRBJ1-2; 7 bases agree with TRBD1. CDR1 is MDHEN, CDR2 SYDVKM, per germline. There are 14 residues in the CDR3. Trimming removed 1 base from V and 8 bases from J; junction bases left unmatched: 7. CDR3 nucleotide sequence: TGTGCCAGCAGTTTATTCGGGCAGGGGGGCGGCTACACCTTC. This sequence encodes CASSLFGQGGGYTF.

This chain connects TRBV28 to TRBJ2-4, with D tentatively TRBD1 (6 bases). This CDR3 contains 14 residues. Germline CDR1 MDHEN, CDR2 SYDVKM. Trimming left V 10 bases short and J 0 bases short, with 13 bases between. This CDR3 is CATLDSLAKNIQYF. The CDR3 DNA sequence: TGTGCCACCCTGGACAGCCTAGCCAAAAACATTCAGTACTTC.

The genes are TRBV6-5 and TRBJ1-3, with TRBD1 identical over 7 bases. Germline loops: CDR1 MNHEY, CDR2 SVGAGI. The CDR3 consists of 15 residues. Trimming removed 5 bases from V and 2 bases from J; junction bases left unmatched: 6. The CDR3 DNA sequence: TGTGCCAGCAGTCATCAGACAGGGCCTGGAAACACCATATATTTT. Amino acid sequence: CASSHQTGPGNTIYF.

Only one count was recorded for this clone. The genes are TRBV5-4 and TRBJ2-3; D is possibly TRBD1 (5 bases). CDR1 is SGHNT, CDR2 YYREEE, per germline (reference sequence). Trimming took 0 bases from V and 3 from J, leaving 11 bases between them. CDR3 length equals 15 residues. CDR3: CASSLEQGRTDTQYF. In DNA form, the CDR3 reads TGTGCCAGCAGCTTGGAGCAGGGCAGAACAGATACGCAGTATTTT. Using reference TRBV5-4 and TRBJ2-3 for the parts outside the CDR3, the full variable domain is ETGVTQSPTHLIKTRGQQVTLRCSSQSGHNTVSWYQQALGQGPQFIFQYYREEENGRGNFPPRFSGLQFPNYSSELNVNALELDDSALYLCASSLEQGRTDTQYFGPGTRLTVL.

This clone was counted only a few times. The CDR3 protein is CASSPRTGAAGNTIYF. The CDR3 DNA reads TGCGCCAGCAGCCCCCGGACAGGGGCGGCCGGAAACACCATATATTTT. This rearrangement joins TRBV5-1 to TRBJ1-3; 9 bases map to TRBD1. Germline V gene sequence: CDR1 SGHRS, CDR2 YFSETQ. CDR3 length equals 16 residues. The trim removed 4 bases at V and 4 bases at J, leaving 9 bases unmatched.

The chain is built from TRBV5-1 and TRBJ2-7, with D uncertain. Trimming left V 4 bases short and J 2 bases short, with 16 bases between. Germline V gene data show CDR1 as SGHRS and CDR2 as YFSETQ. The CDR3 is 15 amino acids. The CDR3 bases are TGCGCCAGCAGCCTCACAGCCCCGGCCCCCTACGAGCAGTACTTC. It is translated as CASSLTAPAPYEQYF.

This clone was seen only a few times. This sequence joins TRBV3-1 (or the pseudogene TRBV3-2) and TRBJ1-1, with D uncertain. Trimming cost V 5 bases and J 8 bases, with 18 bases left between them. CDR3 length equals 14 residues. Germline CDR1 reads LGHDT; CDR2 reads YNNKEL (reference sequence). CDR3 coding DNA: TGTGCCAGCAGCGGGGAGGGAGGGTACCTCGAAGCTTTCTTT. Translated, it gives CASSGEGGYLEAFF.

V and J are TRBV15 and TRBJ2-6; D is undetermined. Germline CDR1 and CDR2: LNHNV and YYDKDF (reference sequence). The CDR3 contains 15 residues. The V end was cut by 3 bases, the J end by 2 bases, with 8 bases between. CDR3 bases: TGTGCCACCAGCAGGGGTGACGCTGGGGCCAACGTCCTGACTTTC. This codes for CATSRGDAGANVLTF.

The chain couples TRBV3-1 (or the pseudogene TRBV3-2) to TRBJ1-3; D call uncertain. CDR1 LGHDT and CDR2 YNNKEL come from the germline V gene (reference sequence). V was clipped by 1 base and J by 0 bases, with 10 bases between them. The CDR3 has 16 amino acids. CDR3 coding DNA: TGTGCCAGCAGCCAAGGTGCAACAGCCTCTGGAAACACCATATATTTT. Its protein product is CASSQGATASGNTIYF.

The chain couples TRBV25-1 to TRBJ1-5; TRBD1 might be the D (5 bases). With 3 bases removed from V and 3 bases from J, the gap between germline ends came to 15 bases. Germline V CDR1 and CDR2: MGHDK, SYGVNS. The CDR3 covers 16 residues. The CDR3 region has the DNA TGTGCCAGCAGTGACGGGGGGAAAATCAACAATCAGCCCCAGCATTTT. Amino acid sequence: CASSDGGKINNQPQHF.

This chain uses TRBV28 with TRBJ2-3; a possible D gene is TRBD2 (5 bases). The CDR3 covers 14 residues. The V and J ends lost 6 bases and 1 base respectively, with 11 bases between them. Germline lookup yields CDR1 MDHEN and CDR2 SYDVKM. The CDR3 DNA sequence: TGTGCCAGCAGCCGTAGCGCCCGCACAGATACGCAGTATTTT. Protein sequence: CASSRSARTDTQYF.

There are a few counts of this clone. The J gene is TRBJ2-1, the V gene TRBV29-1; D is perhaps TRBD1 or TRBD2 (5 bases each). The V and J ends lost 7 bases and 11 bases respectively, with 15 bases between them. Per germline, CDR1 SQVTM and CDR2 ANQGSEA. The length of the CDR3 is 11 residues. CDR3 region: CSAARGPQQFF. In nucleotides, the CDR3 is TGCAGCGCCGCTCGGGGACCGCAGCAGTTCTTC.

This chain links TRBV6-1 with TRBJ2-7, with 8 bases that match TRBD1. The trim removed 3 bases at V and 2 bases at J, leaving 6 bases unmatched. The CDR3 has 15 amino acids. Germline V gene sequence: CDR1 MNHNS, CDR2 SASEGT. The CDR3 DNA sequence: TGTGCCAGCAGTGACAGATGGGACAGGACCTACGAGCAGTACTTC. Protein sequence: CASSDRWDRTYEQYF.